This T cell receptor beta chain originates from a study of T-cell memory formation after mild COVID-19. Study findings and constraints: Clones shrinking from day 15 to 85 showed even CD4/CD8 mixes; later expanders tilted CD4+. Several responding clones turned up in pre-infection memory, indicating that cross-reactive memory may have taken part. Among clones peaking at day 37 in the second wave, SARS-CoV-2 specificity remained unconfirmed. CD8+ contracting clones occupied EMRA, while CD4+ ones occupied mainly CM and EM.

In regard to this clonotype: What it binds is unknown.

CDR1 and CDR2 (germline): MNHEY, SVGAGI. Trimming pared 7 bases from V and 0 bases from J, leaving 12 bases between. This CDR3 spans 14 amino acids. TCRdb processed the 5' RACE reads anew with MiXCR; each CDR3 protein has one entry. This table has hundreds of thousands of distinct CDR3 sequences, about 16% appearing once. The rearrangement links TRBV6-5 to TRBJ1-1, with D uncertain. This clonotype was sampled from a man aged 18 to 30 who had mild COVID-19 (a few samples of this study predate the infection). Cell type and time point are not known. What was sequenced was PBMCs or a T cell subset sorted from them (not recorded which). The CDR3 coding sequence is TGTGCCAGCATCAACCGGGTAATGAACACTGAAGCTTTCTTT. It encodes CASINRVMNTEAFF.